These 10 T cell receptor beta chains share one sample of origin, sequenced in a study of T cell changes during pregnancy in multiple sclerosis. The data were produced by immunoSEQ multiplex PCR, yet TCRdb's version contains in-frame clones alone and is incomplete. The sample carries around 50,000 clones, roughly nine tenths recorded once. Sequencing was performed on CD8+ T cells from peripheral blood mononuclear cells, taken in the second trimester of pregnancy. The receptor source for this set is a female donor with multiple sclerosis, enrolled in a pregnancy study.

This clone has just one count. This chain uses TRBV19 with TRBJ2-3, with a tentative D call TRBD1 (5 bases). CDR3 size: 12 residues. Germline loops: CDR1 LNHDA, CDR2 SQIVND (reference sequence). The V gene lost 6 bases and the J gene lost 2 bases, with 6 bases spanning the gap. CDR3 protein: CASRTDTDTQYF. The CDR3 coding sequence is TGTGCCAGTAGGACAGACACAGATACGCAGTATTTT.

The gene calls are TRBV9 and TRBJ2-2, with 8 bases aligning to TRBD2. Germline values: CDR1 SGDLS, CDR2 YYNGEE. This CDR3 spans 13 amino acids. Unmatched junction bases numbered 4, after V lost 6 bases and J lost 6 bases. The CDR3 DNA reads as TGTGCCAGCAATGACGGGGGGGCCGGGGAGCTGTTTTTT. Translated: CASNDGGAGELFF.

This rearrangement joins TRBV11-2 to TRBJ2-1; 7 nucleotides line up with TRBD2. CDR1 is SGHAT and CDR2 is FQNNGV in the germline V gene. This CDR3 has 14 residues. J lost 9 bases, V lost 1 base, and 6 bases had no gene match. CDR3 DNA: TGTGCCAGCAGCTTAGTTAGGGGAGGGGTTGAGCAGTTCTTC. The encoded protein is CASSLVRGGVEQFF.

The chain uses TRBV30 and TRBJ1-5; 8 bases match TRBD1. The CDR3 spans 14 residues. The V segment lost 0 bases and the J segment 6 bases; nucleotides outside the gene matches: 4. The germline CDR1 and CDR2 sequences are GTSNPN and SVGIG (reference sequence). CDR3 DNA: TGTGCCTGGAGTGTCGTTACAGGGGGTCAGCCCCAGCATTTT. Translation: CAWSVVTGGQPQHF.

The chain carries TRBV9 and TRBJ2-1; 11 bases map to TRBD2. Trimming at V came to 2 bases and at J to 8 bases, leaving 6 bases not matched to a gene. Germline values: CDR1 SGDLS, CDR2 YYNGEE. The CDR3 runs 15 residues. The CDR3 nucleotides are TGTGCCAGCAGCGTTAGCGGGGGGGCCGAGTATGAGCAGTTCTTC. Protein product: CASSVSGGAEYEQFF.

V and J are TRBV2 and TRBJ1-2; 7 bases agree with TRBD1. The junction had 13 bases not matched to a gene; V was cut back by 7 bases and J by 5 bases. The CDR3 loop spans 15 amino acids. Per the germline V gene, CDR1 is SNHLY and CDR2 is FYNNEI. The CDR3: CASILRGRDGYGYTF. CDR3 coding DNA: TGTGCCAGCATCTTAAGGGGGCGAGATGGGTATGGCTACACCTTC.

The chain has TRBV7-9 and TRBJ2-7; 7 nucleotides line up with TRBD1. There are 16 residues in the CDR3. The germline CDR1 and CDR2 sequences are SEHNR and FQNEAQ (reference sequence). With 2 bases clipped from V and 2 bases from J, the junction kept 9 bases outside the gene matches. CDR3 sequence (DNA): TGTGCCAGCAGCTTATTAACCTGGGACAGAGCCTACGAGCAGTACTTC. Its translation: CASSLLTWDRAYEQYF.

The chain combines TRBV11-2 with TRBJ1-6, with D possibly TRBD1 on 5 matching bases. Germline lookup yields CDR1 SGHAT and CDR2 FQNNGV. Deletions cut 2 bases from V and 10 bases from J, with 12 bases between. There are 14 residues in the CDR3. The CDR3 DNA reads TGTGCCAGCAGCTTACGACAGTCAGTCTCACCCCTCCACTTT. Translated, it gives CASSLRQSVSPLHF.

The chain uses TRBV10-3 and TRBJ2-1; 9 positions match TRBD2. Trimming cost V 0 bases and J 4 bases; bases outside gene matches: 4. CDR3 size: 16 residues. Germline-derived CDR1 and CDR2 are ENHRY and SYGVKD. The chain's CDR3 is CAISESVTSGYNEQFF. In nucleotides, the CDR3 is TGTGCCATCAGTGAGTCAGTGACTAGCGGATACAATGAGCAGTTCTTC.

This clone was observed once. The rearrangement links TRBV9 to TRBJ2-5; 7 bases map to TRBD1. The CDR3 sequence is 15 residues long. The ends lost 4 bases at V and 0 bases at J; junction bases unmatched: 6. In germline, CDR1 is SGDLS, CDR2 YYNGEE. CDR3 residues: CASSLGQGDQETQYF. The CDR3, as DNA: TGTGCCAGCAGCTTGGGGCAGGGGGACCAAGAGACCCAGTACTTC.